This T cell receptor beta chain was retrieved from a study of OX40 agonist ivuxolimab in advanced cancers. Blood specimens came from baseline, cycle 4 day 1, and cycle 7 day 1. Findings and caveats of the study: Expanded clones tended on average to be more numerous among CD8+ T cells than CD4+.

Germline CDR1 reads SGHNT; CDR2 reads YYREEE (reference sequence). The V end was cut by 1 base, the J end by 0 bases, with 4 bases between. This CDR3 is 13 amino acids long. A word on this clone: What it recognizes is unknown.

The method was immunoSEQ multiplex PCR; TCRdb's version includes in-frame clones alone and lacks a portion of them. The sample gives tens of thousands of clones, approximately 80% of which show up once; about 5.8% is in the top ten. The TCR sequence derives from an adult with an advanced solid tumor such as melanoma, head and neck, liver or kidney cancer. The chain uses TRBV5-4 and TRBJ1-1; D remains unclear. The sequencing here drew on CD4+ or CD8+ T cells sorted from blood, taken in a trial of the OX40 agonist ivuxolimab. CDR3 sequence reads: CASSLTVNTEAFF. CDR3 bases: TGTGCCAGCAGCTTGACAGTGAACACTGAAGCTTTCTTT.